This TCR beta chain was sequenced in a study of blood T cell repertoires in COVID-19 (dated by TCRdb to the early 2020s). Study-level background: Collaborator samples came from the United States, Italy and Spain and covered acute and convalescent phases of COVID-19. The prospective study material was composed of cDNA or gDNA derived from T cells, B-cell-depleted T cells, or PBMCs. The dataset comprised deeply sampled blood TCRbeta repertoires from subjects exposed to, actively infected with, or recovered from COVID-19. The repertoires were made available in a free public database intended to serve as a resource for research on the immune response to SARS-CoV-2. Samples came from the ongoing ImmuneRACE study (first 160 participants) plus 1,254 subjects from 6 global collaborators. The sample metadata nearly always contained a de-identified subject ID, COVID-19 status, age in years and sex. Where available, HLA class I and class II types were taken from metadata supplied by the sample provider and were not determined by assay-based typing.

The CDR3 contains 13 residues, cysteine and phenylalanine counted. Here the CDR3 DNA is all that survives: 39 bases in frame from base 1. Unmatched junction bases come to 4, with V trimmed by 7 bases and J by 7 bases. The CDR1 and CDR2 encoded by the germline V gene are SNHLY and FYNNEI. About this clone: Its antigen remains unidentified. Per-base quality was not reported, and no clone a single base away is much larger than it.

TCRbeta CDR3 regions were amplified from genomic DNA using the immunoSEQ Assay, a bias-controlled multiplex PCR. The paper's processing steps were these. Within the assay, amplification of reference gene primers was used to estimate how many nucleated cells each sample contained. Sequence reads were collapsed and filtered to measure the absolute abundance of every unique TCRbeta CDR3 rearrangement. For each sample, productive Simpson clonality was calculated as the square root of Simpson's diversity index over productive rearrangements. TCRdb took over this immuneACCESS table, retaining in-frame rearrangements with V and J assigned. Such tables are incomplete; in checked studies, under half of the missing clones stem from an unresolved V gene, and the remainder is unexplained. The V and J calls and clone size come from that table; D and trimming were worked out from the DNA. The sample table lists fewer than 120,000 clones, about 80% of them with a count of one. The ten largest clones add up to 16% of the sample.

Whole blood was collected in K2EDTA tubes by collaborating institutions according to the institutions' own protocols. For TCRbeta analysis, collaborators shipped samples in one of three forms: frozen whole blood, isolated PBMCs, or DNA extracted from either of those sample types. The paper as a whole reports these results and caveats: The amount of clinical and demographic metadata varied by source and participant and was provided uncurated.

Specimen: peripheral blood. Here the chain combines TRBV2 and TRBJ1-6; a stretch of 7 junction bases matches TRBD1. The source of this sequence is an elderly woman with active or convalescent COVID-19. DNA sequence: TGTGCCAGCATGATACAGGGGAATTCACCCCTCCACTTT. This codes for CASMIQGNSPLHF.